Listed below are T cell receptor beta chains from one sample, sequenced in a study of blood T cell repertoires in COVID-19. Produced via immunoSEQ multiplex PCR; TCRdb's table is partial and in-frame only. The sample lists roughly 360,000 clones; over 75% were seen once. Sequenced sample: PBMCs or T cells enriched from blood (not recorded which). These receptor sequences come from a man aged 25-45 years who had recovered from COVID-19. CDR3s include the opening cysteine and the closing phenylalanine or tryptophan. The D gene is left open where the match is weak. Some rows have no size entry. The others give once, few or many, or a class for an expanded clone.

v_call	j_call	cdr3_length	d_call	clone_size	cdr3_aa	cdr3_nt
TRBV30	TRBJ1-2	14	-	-	CAWKKGLLNYGYTF	TGTGCCTGGAAAAAAGGACTGCTCAACTATGGCTACACCTTC
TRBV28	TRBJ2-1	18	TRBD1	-	CASSLFAGTAASWGEQFF	TGTGCCAGCAGCCTTTTCGCCGGGACAGCCGCTTCGTGGGGTGAGCAGTTCTTC
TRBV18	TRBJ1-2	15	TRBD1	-	CASSPTGQGEFGYTF	TGTGCCAGCTCTCCAACCGGCCAGGGGGAATTTGGCTACACCTTC
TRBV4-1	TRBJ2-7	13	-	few	CASSQSLSYEQYF	TGCGCCAGCAGCCAATCACTGTCCTACGAGCAGTACTTC
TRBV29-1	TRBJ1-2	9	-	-	CSVDRANTF	TGCAGCGTTGACAGGGCGAATACCTTC
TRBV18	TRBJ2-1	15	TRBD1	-	CASSPQGGVYNEQFF	TGTGCCAGCTCACCCCAAGGGGGCGTCTACAATGAGCAGTTCTTC
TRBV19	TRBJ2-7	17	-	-	CASSISSPPVSSYEQYF	TGTGCCAGTAGTATCTCTTCCCCGCCTGTGAGCTCCTACGAGCAGTACTTC
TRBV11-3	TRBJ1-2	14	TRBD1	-	CASSLEAGGYGYTF	TGTGCCAGCAGCTTAGAGGCAGGGGGCTATGGCTACACCTTC
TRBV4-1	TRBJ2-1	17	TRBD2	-	CASSQEAGGHRYNEQFF	TGCGCCAGCAGCCAAGAAGCGGGGGGGCATCGATACAATGAGCAGTTCTTC
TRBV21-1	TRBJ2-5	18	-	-	CASSRGTTGTENKETQYF	TGTGCCAGCAGCAGGGGTACGACCGGGACAGAAAATAAAGAGACCCAGTACTTC
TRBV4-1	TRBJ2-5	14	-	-	CASSQGADLETQYF	TGCGCCAGCAGCCAAGGAGCCGACTTAGAGACCCAGTACTTC
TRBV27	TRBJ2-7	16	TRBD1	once	CASSTSTGASSYEQYF	TGTGCCAGCAGTACATCAACAGGGGCGAGCTCCTACGAGCAGTACTTC
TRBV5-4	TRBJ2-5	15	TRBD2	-	CASSTGGVTRETQYF	TGTGCCAGCAGTACCGGGGGGGTGACAAGAGAGACCCAGTACTTC
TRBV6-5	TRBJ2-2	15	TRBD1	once	CASSWTDRGYGELFF	TGTGCCAGCAGTTGGACCGACAGGGGATACGGGGAGCTGTTTTTT
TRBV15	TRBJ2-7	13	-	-	CATSREDTYEQYF	TGTGCCACCAGCAGAGAGGACACCTACGAGCAGTACTTC
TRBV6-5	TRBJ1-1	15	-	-	CASGAGRTMNTEAFF	TGTGCCAGTGGAGCCGGGAGAACAATGAACACTGAAGCTTTCTTT
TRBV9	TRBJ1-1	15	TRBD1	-	CASSATGTGGTEAFF	TGTGCCAGCAGCGCCACCGGGACAGGAGGAACTGAAGCTTTCTTT
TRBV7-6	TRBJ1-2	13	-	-	CASSLDGAQGYTF	TGTGCCAGCAGCTTAGATGGAGCCCAGGGCTACACCTTC
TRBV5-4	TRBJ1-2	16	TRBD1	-	CASSTGDRGSHYGYTF	TGTGCCAGCAGCACCGGGGACAGGGGAAGTCACTATGGCTACACCTTC
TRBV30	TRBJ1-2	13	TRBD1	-	CAWSGQGNYGYTF	TGTGCCTGGAGTGGACAGGGTAACTATGGCTACACCTTC
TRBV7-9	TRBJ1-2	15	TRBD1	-	CASSLARTGNYGYTF	TGTGCCAGCAGCTTAGCGAGGACAGGAAACTATGGCTACACCTTC
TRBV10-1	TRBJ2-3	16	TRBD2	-	CASSPVGAGGPDTQYF	TGCGCCAGCAGTCCAGTAGGAGCGGGGGGCCCAGATACGCAGTATTTT
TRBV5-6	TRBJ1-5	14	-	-	CASTTQGVGQPQHF	TGTGCCAGCACCACACAGGGTGTGGGTCAGCCCCAGCATTTT
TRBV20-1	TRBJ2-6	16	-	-	CSASSRAISGANVLTF	TGCAGTGCTAGTTCCAGGGCAATCTCTGGGGCCAACGTCCTGACTTTC
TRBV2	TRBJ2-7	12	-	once	CASSDIGFEQYF	TGTGCCAGCAGTGATATTGGCTTCGAGCAGTACTTC
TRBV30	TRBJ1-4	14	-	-	CAWSADTGYEKLFF	TGTGCCTGGAGCGCCGACACCGGCTATGAAAAACTGTTTTTT
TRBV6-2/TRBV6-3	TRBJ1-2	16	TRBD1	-	CASSYSDRGLEDGYTF	TGTGCCAGCAGTTACTCGGACAGGGGGCTGGAGGATGGCTACACCTTC
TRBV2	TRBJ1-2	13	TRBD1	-	CASSLRGDYGYTF	TGTGCCAGCAGTCTCAGGGGGGACTATGGCTACACCTTC